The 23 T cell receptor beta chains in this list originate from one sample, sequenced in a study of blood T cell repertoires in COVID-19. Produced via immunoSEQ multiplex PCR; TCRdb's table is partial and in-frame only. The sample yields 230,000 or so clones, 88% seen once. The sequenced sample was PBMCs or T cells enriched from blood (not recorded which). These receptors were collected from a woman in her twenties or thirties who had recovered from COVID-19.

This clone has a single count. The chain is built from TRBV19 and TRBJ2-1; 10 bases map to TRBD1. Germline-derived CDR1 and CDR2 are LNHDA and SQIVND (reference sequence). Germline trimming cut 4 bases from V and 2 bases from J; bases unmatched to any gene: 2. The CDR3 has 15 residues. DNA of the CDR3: TGTGCCAGTAGTACCGGGACAGGGGCCTACAATGAGCAGTTCTTC. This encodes CASSTGTGAYNEQFF.

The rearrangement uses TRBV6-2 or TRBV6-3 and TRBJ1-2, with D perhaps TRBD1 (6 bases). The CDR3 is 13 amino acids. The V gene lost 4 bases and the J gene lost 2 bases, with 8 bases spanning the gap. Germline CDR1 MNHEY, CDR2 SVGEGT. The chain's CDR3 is CASSSTGNYGYTF. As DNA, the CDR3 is TGTGCCAGCAGTTCCACAGGGAACTATGGCTACACCTTC.

Here the CDR3 DNA reads TGTGCCAGTAGTGCAAACACGGGACATCGGTTTAATCAGCCCCAGCATTTT. Amino acids: CASSANTGHRFNQPQHF. The genes are TRBV19 and TRBJ1-5, with D possibly matching TRBD1 (6 bases). V lost 5 bases and J 4 bases, leaving 21 bases between the germline ends. The CDR3 is made up of 17 amino acids. The germline V gene has CDR1 LNHDA and CDR2 SQIVND (reference sequence).

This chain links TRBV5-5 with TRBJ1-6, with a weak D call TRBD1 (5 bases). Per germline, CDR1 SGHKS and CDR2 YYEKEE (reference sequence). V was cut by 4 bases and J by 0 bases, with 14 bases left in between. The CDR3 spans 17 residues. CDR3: CASSGKDTSSYNSPLHF. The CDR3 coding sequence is TGTGCCAGCAGCGGGAAGGACACGAGCTCCTATAATTCACCCCTCCACTTT.

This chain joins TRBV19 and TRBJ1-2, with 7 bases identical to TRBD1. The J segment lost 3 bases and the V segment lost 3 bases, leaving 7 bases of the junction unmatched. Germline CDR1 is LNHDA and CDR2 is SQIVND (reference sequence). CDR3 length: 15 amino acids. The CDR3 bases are TGTGCCAGTAGTATCCCTGGACAGGTTGACTATGGCTACACCTTC. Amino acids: CASSIPGQVDYGYTF. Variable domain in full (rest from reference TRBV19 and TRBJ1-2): DGGITQSPKYLFRKEGQNVTLSCEQNLNHDAMYWYRQDPGQGLRLIYYSQIVNDFQKGDIAEGYSVSREKKESFPLTVTSAQKNPTAFYLCASSIPGQVDYGYTFGSGTRLTVV.

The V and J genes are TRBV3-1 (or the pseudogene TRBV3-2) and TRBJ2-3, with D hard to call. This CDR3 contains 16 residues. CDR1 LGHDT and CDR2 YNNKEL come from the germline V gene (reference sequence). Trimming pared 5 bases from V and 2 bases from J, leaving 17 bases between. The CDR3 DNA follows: TGTGCCAGCAGCAACGCGTTCCTTAGTCACACAGATACGCAGTATTTT. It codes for CASSNAFLSHTDTQYF.

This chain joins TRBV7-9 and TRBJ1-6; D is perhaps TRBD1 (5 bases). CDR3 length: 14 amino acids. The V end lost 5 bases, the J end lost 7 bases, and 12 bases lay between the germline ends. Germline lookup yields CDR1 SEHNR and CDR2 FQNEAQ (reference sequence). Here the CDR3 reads CASSPWAGNSPLHF. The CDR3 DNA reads TGTGCCAGCAGCCCATGGGCAGGGAATTCACCCCTCCACTTT.

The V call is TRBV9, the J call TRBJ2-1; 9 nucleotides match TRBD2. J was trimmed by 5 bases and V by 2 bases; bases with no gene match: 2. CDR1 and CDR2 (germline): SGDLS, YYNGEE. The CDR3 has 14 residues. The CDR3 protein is CASSVTSGNNEQFF. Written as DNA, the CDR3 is TGTGCCAGCAGCGTGACTAGCGGCAACAATGAGCAGTTCTTC.

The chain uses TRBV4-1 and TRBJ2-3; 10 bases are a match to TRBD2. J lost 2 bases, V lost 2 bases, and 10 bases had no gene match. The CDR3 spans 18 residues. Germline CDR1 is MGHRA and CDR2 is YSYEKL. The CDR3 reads CASSQLAGGNTHTDTQYF. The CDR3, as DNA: TGCGCCAGCAGCCAATTAGCGGGGGGCAATACACACACAGATACGCAGTATTTT.

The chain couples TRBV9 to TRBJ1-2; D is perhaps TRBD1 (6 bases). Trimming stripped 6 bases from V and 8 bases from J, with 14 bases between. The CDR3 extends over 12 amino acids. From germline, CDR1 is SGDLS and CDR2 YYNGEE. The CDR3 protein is CASMGTFGGYTF. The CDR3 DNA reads TGTGCCAGCATGGGGACATTTGGGGGCTACACCTTC.

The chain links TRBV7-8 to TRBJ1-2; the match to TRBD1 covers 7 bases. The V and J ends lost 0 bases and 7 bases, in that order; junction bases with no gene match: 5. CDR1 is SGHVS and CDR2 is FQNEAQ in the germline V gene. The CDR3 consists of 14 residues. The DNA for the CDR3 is TGTGCCAGCAGCTTAGCGCCGACAGGGAGTGGCTACACCTTC. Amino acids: CASSLAPTGSGYTF.

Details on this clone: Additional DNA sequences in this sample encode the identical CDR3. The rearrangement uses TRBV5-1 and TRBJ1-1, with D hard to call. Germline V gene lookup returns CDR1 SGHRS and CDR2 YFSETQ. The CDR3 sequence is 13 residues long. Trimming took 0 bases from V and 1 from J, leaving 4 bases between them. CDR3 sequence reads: CASSLAGNTEAFF. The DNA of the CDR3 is TGCGCCAGCAGCTTGGCGGGGAACACTGAAGCTTTCTTT.

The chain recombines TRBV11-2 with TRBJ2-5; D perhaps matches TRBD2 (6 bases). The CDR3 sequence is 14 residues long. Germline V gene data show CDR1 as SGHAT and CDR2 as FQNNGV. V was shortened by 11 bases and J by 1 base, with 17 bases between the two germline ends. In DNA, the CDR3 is TGTGCCTCCCGAAAGACTAGGGGCCAAGAGACCCAGTACTTC. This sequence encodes CASRKTRGQETQYF.

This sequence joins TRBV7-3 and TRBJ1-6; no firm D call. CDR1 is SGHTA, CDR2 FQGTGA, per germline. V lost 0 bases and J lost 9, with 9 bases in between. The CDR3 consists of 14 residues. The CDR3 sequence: CASSLTLEGSPLHF. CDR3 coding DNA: TGTGCCAGCAGCTTAACGTTGGAGGGTTCACCCCTCCACTTT.

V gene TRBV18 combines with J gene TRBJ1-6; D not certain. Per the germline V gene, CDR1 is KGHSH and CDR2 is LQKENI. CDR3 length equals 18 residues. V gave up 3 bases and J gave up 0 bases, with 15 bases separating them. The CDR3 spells CASSPMLTHSSYNSPLHF. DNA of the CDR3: TGTGCCAGCTCACCGATGTTAACCCACAGCTCCTATAATTCACCCCTCCACTTT. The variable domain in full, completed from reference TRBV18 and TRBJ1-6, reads NAGVMQNPRHLVRRRGQEARLRCSPMKGHSHVYWYRQLPEEGLKFMVYLQKENIIDESGMPKERFSAEFPKEGPSILRIQQVVRGDSAAYFCASSPMLTHSSYNSPLHFGNGTRLTVT.

CDR3 protein: CATSIGGTNTEAFF. DNA of the CDR3: TGTGCCACCAGTATCGGCGGAACGAACACTGAAGCTTTCTTT. This chain uses TRBV15 with TRBJ1-1, with no clear D. V lost 6 bases, J lost 1 base, and 12 bases lay in between. The CDR3 loop spans 14 amino acids. Germline assignment: CDR1 LNHNV and CDR2 YYDKDF (reference sequence).

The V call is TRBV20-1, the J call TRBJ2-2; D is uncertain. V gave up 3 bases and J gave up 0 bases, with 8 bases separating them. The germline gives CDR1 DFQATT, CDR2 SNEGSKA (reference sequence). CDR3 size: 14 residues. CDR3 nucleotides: TGCAGTGCTAGTCCGTTCGCGAACACCGGGGAGCTGTTTTTT. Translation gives CSASPFANTGELFF.

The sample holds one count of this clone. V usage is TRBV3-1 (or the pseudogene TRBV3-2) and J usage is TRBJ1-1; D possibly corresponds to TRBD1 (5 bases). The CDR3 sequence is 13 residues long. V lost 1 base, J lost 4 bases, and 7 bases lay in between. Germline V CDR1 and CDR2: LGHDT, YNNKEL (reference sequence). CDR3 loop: CASSQARGTEAFF. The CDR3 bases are TGTGCCAGCAGCCAAGCTAGGGGCACTGAAGCTTTCTTT.

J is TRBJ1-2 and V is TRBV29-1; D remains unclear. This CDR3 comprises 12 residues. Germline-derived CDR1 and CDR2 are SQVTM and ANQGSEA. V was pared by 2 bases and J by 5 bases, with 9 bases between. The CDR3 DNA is TGCAGCGTTGAACAGGAGGCTTATGGCTACACCTTC. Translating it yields CSVEQEAYGYTF.

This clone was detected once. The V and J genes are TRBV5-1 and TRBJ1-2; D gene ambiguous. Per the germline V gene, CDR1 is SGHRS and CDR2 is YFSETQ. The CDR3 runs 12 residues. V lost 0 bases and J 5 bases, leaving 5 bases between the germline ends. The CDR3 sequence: CASSLGGYGYTF. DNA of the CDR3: TGCGCCAGCAGCTTGGGAGGATATGGCTACACCTTC.

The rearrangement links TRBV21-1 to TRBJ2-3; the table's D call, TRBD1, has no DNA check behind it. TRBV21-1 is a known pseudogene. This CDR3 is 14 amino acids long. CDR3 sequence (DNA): TGTGCCAGCAGCACGACAGGGGTAATGAACGACCGGTATTTT. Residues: CASSTTGVMNDRYF.

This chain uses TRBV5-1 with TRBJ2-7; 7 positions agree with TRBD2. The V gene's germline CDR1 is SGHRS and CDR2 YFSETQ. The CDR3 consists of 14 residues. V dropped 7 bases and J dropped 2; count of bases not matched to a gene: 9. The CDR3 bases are TGCGCCAGCGGGAGGGTGGCAGCGCCCTACGAGCAGTACTTC. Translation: CASGRVAAPYEQYF.

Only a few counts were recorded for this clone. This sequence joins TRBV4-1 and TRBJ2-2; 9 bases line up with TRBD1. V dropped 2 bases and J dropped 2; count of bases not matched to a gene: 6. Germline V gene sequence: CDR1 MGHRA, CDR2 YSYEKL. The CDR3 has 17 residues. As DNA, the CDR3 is TGCGCCAGCAGCCAACCCGGACAGGGGTCTAACACCGGGGAGCTGTTTTTT. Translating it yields CASSQPGQGSNTGELFF.